The present entry profiles one TCR beta chain with its context. This CDR3 spans 15 amino acids. Per germline, CDR1 SEHNR and CDR2 FQNEAQ (reference sequence). V trimming: 11 bases; J trimming: 4 bases; junction bases outside the gene matches: 13. This sample stems from a study of patients and donors after allogeneic stem cell transplantation. TCRdb re-called the RT-PCR reads through MiXCR, storing one row per CDR3 protein. Among around 150,000 distinct CDR3 sequences listed, approximately 37% were seen once. The sequenced sample consisted of blood, either unsorted or a sorted T cell fraction (not recorded which). This receptor was taken from a human donor who was either an allogeneic HSCT recipient or a stem cell or donor lymphocyte infusion donor (not recorded which). It is not recorded whose cells these are; they may come from a transplant donor. The rearrangement uses TRBV7-9 and TRBJ1-4, with 7 bases lining up with TRBD1. The CDR3 loop is CAGGDRESYNEKLFF. CDR3 sequence (DNA): TGTGCCGGGGGGGACAGAGAGAGTTATAATGAAAAACTGTTTTTT.